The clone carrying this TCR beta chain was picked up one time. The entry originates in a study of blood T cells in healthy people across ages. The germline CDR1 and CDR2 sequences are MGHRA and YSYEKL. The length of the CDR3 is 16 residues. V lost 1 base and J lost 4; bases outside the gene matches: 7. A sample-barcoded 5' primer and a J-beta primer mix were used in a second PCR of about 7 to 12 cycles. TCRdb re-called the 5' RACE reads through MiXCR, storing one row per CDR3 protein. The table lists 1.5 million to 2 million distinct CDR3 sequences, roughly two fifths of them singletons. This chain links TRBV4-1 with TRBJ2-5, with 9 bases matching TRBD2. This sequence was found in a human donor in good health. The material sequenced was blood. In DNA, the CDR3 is TGCGCCAGCAGCCAAGGGGCTAGCGGGACTGTAGAGACCCAGTACTTC. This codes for CASSQGASGTVETQYF.